These T cell receptor beta chains were read from a single sample in a study of blood T cell repertoires in COVID-19. Sequencing was performed with immunoSEQ multiplex PCR; in TCRdb, only in-frame clones are kept and a portion is missing. Here the sample spans about 200,000 clones, around 83% being singletons. Sequencing was carried out using peripheral blood. Receptors were obtained from a woman older than 75 with acute or convalescent COVID-19. Each CDR3 is given with its conserved first and last residue. D genes are given only for firm matches. Clone sizes are given selectively: once, few, many, or a class where the clone is expanded.

CASSYLAYTEAFF | TGTGCCAGCAGTTACCTGGCCTACACTGAAGCTTTCTTT | TRBV6-2/TRBV6-3 | NA | NA | 13 | TRBJ1-1
CASSFPTEAGGPRSSYNEQFF | TGTGCCAGCAGCTTCCCAACGGAGGCGGGAGGGCCCCGAAGCTCCTACAATGAGCAGTTCTTC | TRBV7-8 | NA | TRBD2 | 21 | TRBJ2-1
CASSPQGYEQYF | TGTGCCAGCAGTCCACAGGGCTACGAGCAGTACTTC | TRBV27 | NA | NA | 12 | TRBJ2-7
CASSEALTIYEQYF | TGTGCCAGCAGTGAAGCGTTGACAATCTACGAGCAGTACTTC | TRBV6-1 | once | NA | 14 | TRBJ2-7
CASSIPPEPQHF | TGTGCCAGTAGTATACCGCCGGAGCCCCAGCATTTT | TRBV19 | NA | NA | 12 | TRBJ1-5
CASSGKAGGVRTDTQYF | TGTGCCAGCAGTGGAAAAGCGGGAGGGGTTCGCACAGATACGCAGTATTTT | TRBV2 | NA | TRBD2 | 17 | TRBJ2-3
CASSQDRTGDYGYTF | TGCGCCAGCAGCCAGGACCGGACAGGGGACTATGGCTACACCTTC | TRBV4-3 | NA | TRBD1 | 15 | TRBJ1-2
CASSLGGTDTQYF | TGTGCCAGCAGCTTAGGAGGGACAGATACGCAGTATTTT | TRBV11-2 | NA | NA | 13 | TRBJ2-3
CASSSGGNTIYF | TGTGCCAGCAGCTCAGGGGGAAACACCATATATTTT | TRBV5-4 | NA | NA | 12 | TRBJ1-3
CASSPSRMMNTEAFF | TGTGCCAGCAGCCCTAGTCGCATGATGAACACTGAAGCTTTCTTT | TRBV7-6 | NA | NA | 15 | TRBJ1-1
CASRLAQAAGGNYGYTF | TGTGCAAGTCGCTTAGCGCAGGCAGCAGGCGGGAACTATGGCTACACCTTC | TRBV12-2 | once | NA | 17 | TRBJ1-2
CASRTGTPIETLHF | TGTGCCAGCAGAACCGGGACACCTATAGAGACCCTCCACTTT | TRBV6-6 | once | NA | 14 | TRBJ1-6
CASSLPGGFGNTIYF | TGTGCCAGCAGCTTACCAGGGGGATTTGGAAACACCATATATTTT | TRBV7-2 | NA | TRBD1 | 15 | TRBJ1-3
CASSPPGGELFF | TGTGCCAGCAGTCCCCCGGGCGGGGAGCTGTTTTTT | TRBV28 | NA | NA | 12 | TRBJ2-2
CASSLGLAGANEQFF | TGTGCCAGCAGCCTGGGACTAGCGGGAGCCAATGAGCAGTTCTTC | TRBV3-1/TRBV3-2 | NA | TRBD2 | 15 | TRBJ2-1
CASSQQGAKDEKLFF | TGTGCCAGCAGCCAACAGGGGGCAAAGGATGAAAAACTGTTTTTT | TRBV3-1/TRBV3-2 | NA | TRBD1 | 15 | TRBJ1-4
CASRFLGDRGWYGYTF | TGTGCCAGCAGATTCCTAGGAGACAGGGGCTGGTATGGCTACACCTTC | TRBV27 | few | TRBD1 | 16 | TRBJ1-2
CASSPLTANYGYTF | TGTGCCAGCAGCCCCCTGACAGCGAACTATGGCTACACCTTC | TRBV5-4 | NA | NA | 14 | TRBJ1-2
CSVRQAGEKGYTF | TGCAGCGTGCGACAGGCCGGGGAAAAGGGCTACACCTTC | TRBV29-1 | NA | NA | 13 | TRBJ1-2
CASSFSGRNYEQYF | TGTGCCAGCAGTTTTAGCGGGAGAAACTACGAGCAGTACTTC | TRBV28 | few | TRBD2 | 14 | TRBJ2-7
CAPPETGDSSGTDNEQFF | TGTGCCCCGCCCGAGACAGGAGACTCTAGCGGGACCGACAATGAGCAGTTCTTC | TRBV5-4 | NA | TRBD2 | 18 | TRBJ2-1
CSVVSYSKAFF | TGCAGCGTTGTCTCATACAGTAAGGCTTTCTTT | TRBV29-1 | NA | NA | 11 | TRBJ1-1